Detailed here is one TCR beta chain. The data stem from a study of response to subunit inactivated influenza vaccine. A single record per CDR3 protein comes from TCRdb applying MiXCR to the RT-PCR reads. The table shows approximately 170,000 distinct CDR3 sequences, with roughly 12% occurring only once. V shed 2 bases, J shed 3 bases, and the junction held 11 bases outside the gene matches. The V gene's germline CDR1 is MNHEY and CDR2 SMNVEV (reference sequence). The CDR3 contains 17 residues. These data also formed part of another study, on T cells expressing NK-cell markers. As that report states: The authors made TCR beta cDNA libraries by 5'RACE template switching. This switching added a universal primer site and UMIs. The TCR beta repertoires were obtained from sorted CD3+CD56+NKG2C+, CD3+CD56+NKG2C- and CD3+CD56-NKG2C+ T cells. There were seven HCMV-seropositive donors and one seronegative donor among the eight sequenced.

The sequence derives from a man aged 50-60 years who received an inactivated influenza vaccine. The specimen was CD8+ T cells sorted from PBMCs, collected 11 to 12 days after vaccination. The J gene is TRBJ2-7, the V gene TRBV27; 9 bases agree with TRBD2. The CDR3 loop is CASSLQGEASGIYEQYF. The CDR3 DNA follows: TGTGCCAGCAGTTTACAGGGAGAAGCTAGCGGGATCTACGAGCAGTACTTC.